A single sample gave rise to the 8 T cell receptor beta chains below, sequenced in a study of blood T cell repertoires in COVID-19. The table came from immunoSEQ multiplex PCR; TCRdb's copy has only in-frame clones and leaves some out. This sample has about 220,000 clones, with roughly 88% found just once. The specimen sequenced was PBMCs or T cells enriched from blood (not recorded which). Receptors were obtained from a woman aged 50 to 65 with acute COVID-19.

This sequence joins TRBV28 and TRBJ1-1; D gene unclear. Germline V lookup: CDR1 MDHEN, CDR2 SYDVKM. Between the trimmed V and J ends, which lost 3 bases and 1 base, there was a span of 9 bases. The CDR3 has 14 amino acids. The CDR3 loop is CASSLGRKNTEAFF. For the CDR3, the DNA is TGTGCCAGCAGTTTGGGCAGAAAGAACACTGAAGCTTTCTTT.

CDR3 DNA sequence: TGTGCCAGCAGTTACTCGCGTACTAGGTTCTCCTACGAGCAGTACTTC. Amino acid sequence: CASSYSRTRFSYEQYF. This sequence joins TRBV6-2 or TRBV6-3 and TRBJ2-7, with a possible D match to TRBD2 (5 bases). V lost 0 bases to trimming and J lost 0 bases, with 12 bases between them. The CDR3 spans 16 residues. Germline V gene sequence: CDR1 MNHEY, CDR2 SVGEGT.

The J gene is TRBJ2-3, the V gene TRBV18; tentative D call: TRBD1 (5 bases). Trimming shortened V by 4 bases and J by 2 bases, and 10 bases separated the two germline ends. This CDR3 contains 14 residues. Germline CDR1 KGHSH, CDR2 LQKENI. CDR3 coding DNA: TGTGCCAGCTCACTACAGGACCTCACAGATACGCAGTATTTT. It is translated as CASSLQDLTDTQYF. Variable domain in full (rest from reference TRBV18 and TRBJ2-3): NAGVMQNPRHLVRRRGQEARLRCSPMKGHSHVYWYRQLPEEGLKFMVYLQKENIIDESGMPKERFSAEFPKEGPSILRIQQVVRGDSAAYFCASSLQDLTDTQYFGPGTRLTVL.

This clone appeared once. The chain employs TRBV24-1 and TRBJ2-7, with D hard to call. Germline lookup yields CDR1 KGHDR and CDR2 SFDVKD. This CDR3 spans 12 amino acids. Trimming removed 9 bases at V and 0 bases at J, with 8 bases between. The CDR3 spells CATPPSSYEQYF. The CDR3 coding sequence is TGTGCCACCCCACCTAGCTCCTACGAGCAGTACTTC.

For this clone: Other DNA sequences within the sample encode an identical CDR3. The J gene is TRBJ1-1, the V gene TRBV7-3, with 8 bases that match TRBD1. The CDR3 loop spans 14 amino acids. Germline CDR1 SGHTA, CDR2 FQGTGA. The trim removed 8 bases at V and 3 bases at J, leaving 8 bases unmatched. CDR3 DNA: TGTGCCAGCTCCCCCCAGGGGGCTTACACTGAAGCTTTCTTT. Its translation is CASSPQGAYTEAFF.

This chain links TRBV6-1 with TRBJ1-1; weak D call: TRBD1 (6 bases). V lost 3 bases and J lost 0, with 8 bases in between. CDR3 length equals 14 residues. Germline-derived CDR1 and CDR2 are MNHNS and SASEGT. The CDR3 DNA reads TGTGCCAGCAGTGACGACAGGCTGAACACTGAAGCTTTCTTT. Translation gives CASSDDRLNTEAFF.

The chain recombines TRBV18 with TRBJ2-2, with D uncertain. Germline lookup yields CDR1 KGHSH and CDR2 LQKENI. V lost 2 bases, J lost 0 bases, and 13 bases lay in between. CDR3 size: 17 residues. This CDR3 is CASSPLTLEANTGELFF. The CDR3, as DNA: TGTGCCAGCTCACCATTGACTCTTGAGGCGAACACCGGGGAGCTGTTTTTT.

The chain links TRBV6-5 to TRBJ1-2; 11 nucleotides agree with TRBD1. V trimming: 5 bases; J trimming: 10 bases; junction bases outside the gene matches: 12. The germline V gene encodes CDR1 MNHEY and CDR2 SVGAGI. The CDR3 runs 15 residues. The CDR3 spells CASSHRDRGSPDYTF. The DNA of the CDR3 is TGTGCCAGCAGTCACCGGGACAGGGGGTCCCCCGACTACACCTTC.